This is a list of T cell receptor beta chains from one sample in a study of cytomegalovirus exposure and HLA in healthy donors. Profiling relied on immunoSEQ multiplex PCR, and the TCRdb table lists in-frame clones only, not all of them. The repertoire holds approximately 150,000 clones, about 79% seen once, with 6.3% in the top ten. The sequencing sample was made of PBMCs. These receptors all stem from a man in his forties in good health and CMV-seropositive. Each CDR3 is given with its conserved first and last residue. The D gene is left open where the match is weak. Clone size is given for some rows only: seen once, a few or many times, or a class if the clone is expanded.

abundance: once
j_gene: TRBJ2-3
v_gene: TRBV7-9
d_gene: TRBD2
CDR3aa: CASSSRPSGGRTDTQYF
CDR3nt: TGTGCCAGCAGCTCTCGCCCGAGCGGGGGACGCACAGATACGCAGTATTTT

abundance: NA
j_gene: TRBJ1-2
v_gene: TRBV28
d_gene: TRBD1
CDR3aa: CASSLTGLIYGYTF
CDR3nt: TGTGCCAGCAGCCTGACAGGGCTGATCTATGGCTACACCTTC

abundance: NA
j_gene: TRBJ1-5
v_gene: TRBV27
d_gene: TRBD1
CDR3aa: CASSLHGQDSPRRPQHF
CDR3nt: TGTGCCAGCAGTCTCCACGGACAGGATTCGCCCCGAAGACCCCAGCATTTT

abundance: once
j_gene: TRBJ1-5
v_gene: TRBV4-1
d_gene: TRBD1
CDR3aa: CASSQGTGTQPQHF
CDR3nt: TGCGCCAGCAGCCAAGGGACAGGGACTCAGCCCCAGCATTTT

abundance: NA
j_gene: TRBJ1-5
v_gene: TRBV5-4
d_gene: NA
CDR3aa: CASSLGGAGQPQHF
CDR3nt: TGTGCCAGCAGCTTGGGGGGCGCGGGGCAGCCCCAGCATTTT

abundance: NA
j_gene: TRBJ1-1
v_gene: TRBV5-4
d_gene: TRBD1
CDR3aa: CASSFHRGIGTEAFF
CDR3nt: TGTGCCAGCAGCTTTCACAGGGGGATCGGCACTGAAGCTTTCTTT

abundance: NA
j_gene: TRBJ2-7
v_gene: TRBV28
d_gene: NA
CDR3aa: CASSTYEQYF
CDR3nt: TGTGCCAGCAGTACATACGAGCAGTACTTC

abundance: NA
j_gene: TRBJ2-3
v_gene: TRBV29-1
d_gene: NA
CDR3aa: CSVVPRAADTQYF
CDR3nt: TGCAGCGTTGTACCGAGGGCGGCAGATACGCAGTATTTT

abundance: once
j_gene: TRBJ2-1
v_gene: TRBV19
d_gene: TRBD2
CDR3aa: CASSPMASGSRNEQFF
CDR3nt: TGTGCCAGTAGTCCTATGGCTAGCGGGAGTAGGAATGAGCAGTTCTTC

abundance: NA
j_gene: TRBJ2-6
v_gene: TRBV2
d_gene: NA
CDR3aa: CASSEDRSGANVLTF
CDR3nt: TGTGCCAGCAGTGAAGACAGGAGCGGGGCCAACGTCCTGACTTTC

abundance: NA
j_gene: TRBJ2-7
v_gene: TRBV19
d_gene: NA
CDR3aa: CASSTRAGHSSYEQYF
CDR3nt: TGTGCCAGTAGTACAAGAGCAGGGCACAGCTCCTACGAGCAGTACTTC

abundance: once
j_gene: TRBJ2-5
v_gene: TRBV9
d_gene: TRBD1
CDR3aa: CASSPGDRGETQYF
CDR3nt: TGTGCCAGCAGCCCCGGGGACAGGGGAGAGACCCAGTACTTC

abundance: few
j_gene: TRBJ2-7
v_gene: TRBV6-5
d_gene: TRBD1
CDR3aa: CASSSTGGFYEQYF
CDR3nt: TGTGCCAGCAGTTCGACAGGGGGATTTTACGAGCAGTACTTC

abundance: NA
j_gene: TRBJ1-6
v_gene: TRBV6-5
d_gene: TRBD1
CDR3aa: CASSNTGGPLHF
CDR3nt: TGTGCCAGCAGTAACACAGGGGGACCCCTCCACTTT

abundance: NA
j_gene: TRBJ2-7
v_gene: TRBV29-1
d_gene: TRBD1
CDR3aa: CSVEGQGAGEQYF
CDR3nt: TGCAGCGTTGAGGGACAGGGGGCAGGAGAGCAGTACTTC

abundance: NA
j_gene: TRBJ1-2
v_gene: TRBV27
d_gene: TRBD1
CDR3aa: CASSLSPTGYYGYTF
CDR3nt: TGTGCCAGCAGTTTATCTCCGACAGGGTACTATGGCTACACCTTC

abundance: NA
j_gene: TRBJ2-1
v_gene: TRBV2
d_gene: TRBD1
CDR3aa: CASSLDRANEQFF
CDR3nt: TGTGCCAGCAGTCTTGACAGGGCTAATGAGCAGTTCTTC

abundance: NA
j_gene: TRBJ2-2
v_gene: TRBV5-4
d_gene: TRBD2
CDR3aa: CASSPGGVAGPTGELFF
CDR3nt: TGTGCCAGCAGCCCCGGGGGGGTAGCGGGACCTACCGGGGAGCTGTTTTTT

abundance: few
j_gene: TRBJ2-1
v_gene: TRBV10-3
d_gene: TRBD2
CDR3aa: CAIRGYGTSGGGEFF
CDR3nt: TGTGCTATCAGAGGTTACGGGACTAGCGGAGGGGGGGAGTTCTTC

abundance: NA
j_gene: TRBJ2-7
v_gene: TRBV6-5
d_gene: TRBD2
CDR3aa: CASSSGLDREQYF
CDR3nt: TGTGCCAGCAGTTCAGGACTAGACCGCGAGCAGTACTTC

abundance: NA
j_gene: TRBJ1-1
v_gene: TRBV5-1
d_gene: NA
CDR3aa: CASSSQGNTEAFF
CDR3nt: TGCGCCAGCAGCTCACAGGGAAACACTGAAGCTTTCTTT

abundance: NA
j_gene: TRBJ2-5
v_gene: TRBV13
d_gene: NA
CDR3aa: CASTRRRGGTQYF
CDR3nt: TGTGCCAGCACCAGAAGGCGAGGAGGGACCCAGTACTTC

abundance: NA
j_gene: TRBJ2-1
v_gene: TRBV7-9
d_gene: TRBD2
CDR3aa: CASSSPGLVYNEQFF
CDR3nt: TGTGCCAGCAGCTCCCCGGGACTAGTATACAATGAGCAGTTCTTC

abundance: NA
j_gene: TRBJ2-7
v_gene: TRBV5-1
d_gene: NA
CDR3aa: CASTLTTGVSYEQYF
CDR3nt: TGCGCCAGCACCCTCACAACGGGTGTTTCCTACGAGCAGTACTTC

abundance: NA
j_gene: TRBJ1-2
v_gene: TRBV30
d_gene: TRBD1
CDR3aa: CAWSVDRGGGYTF
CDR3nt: TGTGCCTGGAGCGTGGACAGGGGAGGGGGCTACACCTTC

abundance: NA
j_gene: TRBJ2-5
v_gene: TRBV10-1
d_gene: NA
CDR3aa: CASREDWGRQETQYF
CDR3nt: TGCGCCAGCAGGGAGGACTGGGGGCGCCAAGAGACCCAGTACTTC

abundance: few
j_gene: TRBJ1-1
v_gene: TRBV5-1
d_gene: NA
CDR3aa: CASSLLGTRNTEAFF
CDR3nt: TGCGCCAGCAGCTTACTCGGGACAAGGAACACTGAAGCTTTCTTT

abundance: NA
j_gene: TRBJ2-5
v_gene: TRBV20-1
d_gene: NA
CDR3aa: CSAKRAETQYF
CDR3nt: TGCAGTGCCAAGAGAGCCGAGACCCAGTACTTC

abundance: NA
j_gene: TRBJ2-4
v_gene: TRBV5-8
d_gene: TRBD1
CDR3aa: CASSPDRGGARAKNIQYF
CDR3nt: TGTGCCAGCAGCCCAGACAGGGGAGGTGCGCGGGCCAAAAACATTCAGTACTTC

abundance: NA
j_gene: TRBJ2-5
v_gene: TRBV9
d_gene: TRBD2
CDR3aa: CASSAASGHHDF
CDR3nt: TGTGCCAGCAGCGCGGCTAGCGGGCATCACGACTTC

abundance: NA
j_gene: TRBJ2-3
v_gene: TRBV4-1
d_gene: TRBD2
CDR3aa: CASSQTFSGRPDTQYF
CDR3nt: TGCGCCAGCAGCCAAACGTTTAGCGGGAGGCCAGATACGCAGTATTTT

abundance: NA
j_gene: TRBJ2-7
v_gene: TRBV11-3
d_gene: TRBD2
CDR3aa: CASSLDLTGGATYEQYF
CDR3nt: TGTGCCAGCAGCTTAGACCTGACGGGAGGAGCCACCTACGAGCAGTACTTC

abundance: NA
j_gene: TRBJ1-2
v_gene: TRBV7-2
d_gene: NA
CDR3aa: CASSKISPRGYGYTF
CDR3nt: TGTGCCAGCAGTAAAATTAGCCCTCGGGGTTATGGCTACACCTTC

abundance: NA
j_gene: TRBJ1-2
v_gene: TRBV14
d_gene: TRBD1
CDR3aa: CASSRTQGLPYGYTF
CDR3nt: TGTGCCAGCAGCCGCACACAGGGGTTGCCCTATGGCTACACCTTC

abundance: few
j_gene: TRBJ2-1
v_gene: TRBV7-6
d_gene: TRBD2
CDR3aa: CASSPYLPSGEGPYNEQFF
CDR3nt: TGTGCCAGCAGCCCGTACCTCCCCTCGGGGGAGGGCCCCTACAATGAGCAGTTCTTC

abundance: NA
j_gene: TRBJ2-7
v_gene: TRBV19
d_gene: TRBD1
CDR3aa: CASRGTGKGEQYF
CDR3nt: TGTGCCAGTAGGGGGACAGGGAAGGGCGAGCAGTACTTC

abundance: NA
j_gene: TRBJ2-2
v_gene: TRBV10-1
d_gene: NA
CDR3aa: CASRAPPSSGELFF
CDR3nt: TGCGCCAGCAGGGCTCCTCCTAGCTCCGGGGAGCTGTTTTTT

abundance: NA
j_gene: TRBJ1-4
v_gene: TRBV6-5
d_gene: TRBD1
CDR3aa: CASSYVQGDEKLFF
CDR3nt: TGTGCCAGCAGTTACGTGCAGGGGGATGAAAAACTGTTTTTT

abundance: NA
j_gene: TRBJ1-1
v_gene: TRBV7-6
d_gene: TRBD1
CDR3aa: CASSFGQGTEAFF
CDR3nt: TGTGCCAGCAGCTTCGGACAGGGTACTGAAGCTTTCTTT

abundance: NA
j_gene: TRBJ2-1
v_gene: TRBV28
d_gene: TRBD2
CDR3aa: CASCAGTSLKEQFF
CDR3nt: TGTGCCAGCTGTGCCGGGACTAGTTTAAAGGAGCAGTTCTTC

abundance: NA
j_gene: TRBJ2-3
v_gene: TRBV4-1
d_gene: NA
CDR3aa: CASSQKTTLPDTQYF
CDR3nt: TGCGCCAGCAGCCAAAAGACAACGCTGCCAGATACGCAGTATTTT

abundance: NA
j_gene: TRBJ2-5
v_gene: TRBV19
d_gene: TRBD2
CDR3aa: CAIAGGSETQYF
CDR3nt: TGTGCCATAGCGGGGGGGTCGGAGACCCAGTACTTC

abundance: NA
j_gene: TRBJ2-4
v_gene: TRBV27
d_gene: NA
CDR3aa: CASGRVRGIQYF
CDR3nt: TGTGCCAGCGGCCGGGTTAGGGGCATTCAGTACTTC

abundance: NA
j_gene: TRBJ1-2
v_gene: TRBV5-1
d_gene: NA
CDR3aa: CASSLGLVPGNYGYTF
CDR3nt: TGCGCCAGCAGCTTGGGCCTGGTTCCCGGGAACTATGGCTACACCTTC

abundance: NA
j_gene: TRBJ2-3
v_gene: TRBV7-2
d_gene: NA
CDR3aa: CASSPGGSTDTQYF
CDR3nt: TGTGCCAGCAGCCCCGGAGGTAGCACAGATACGCAGTATTTT

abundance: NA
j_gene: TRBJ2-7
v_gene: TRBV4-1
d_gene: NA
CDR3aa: CASSQAGAYEQYF
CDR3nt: TGCGCCAGCAGCCAAGCGGGGGCCTACGAGCAGTACTTC

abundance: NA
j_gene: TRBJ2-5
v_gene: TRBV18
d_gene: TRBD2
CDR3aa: CASSPNSGSGETQYF
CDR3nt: TGTGCCAGCTCACCGAATAGCGGGAGTGGGGAGACCCAGTACTTC

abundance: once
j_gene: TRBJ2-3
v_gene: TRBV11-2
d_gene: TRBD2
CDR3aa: CASSLGTSGSTDTQYF
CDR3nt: TGTGCCAGCAGCTTAGGGACTAGCGGAAGCACAGATACGCAGTATTTT

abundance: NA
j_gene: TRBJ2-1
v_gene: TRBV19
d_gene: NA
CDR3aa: CASSTLEGWLGNEQFF
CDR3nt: TGTGCCAGTAGTACCCTAGAAGGATGGCTGGGCAATGAGCAGTTCTTC

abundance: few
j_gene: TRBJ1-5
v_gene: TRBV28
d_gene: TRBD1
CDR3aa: CASSGRDSRNQPQHF
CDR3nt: TGTGCCAGCAGTGGCAGGGACAGTCGAAATCAGCCCCAGCATTTT

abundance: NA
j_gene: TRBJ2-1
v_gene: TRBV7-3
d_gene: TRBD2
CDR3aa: CASSYTRLAGTYNEQFF
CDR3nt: TGTGCCAGCAGCTACACGCGACTAGCGGGGACCTACAATGAGCAGTTCTTC

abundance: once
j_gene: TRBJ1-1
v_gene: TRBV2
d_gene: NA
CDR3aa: CASRTRQGGAEAFF
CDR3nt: TGTGCCAGCAGGACCCGACAAGGAGGGGCTGAAGCTTTCTTT

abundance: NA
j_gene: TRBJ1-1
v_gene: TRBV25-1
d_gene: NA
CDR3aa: CASSVGGRTEAFF
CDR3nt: TGTGCCAGCAGTGTTGGGGGCCGGACTGAAGCTTTCTTT